This T cell receptor (beta chain) comes out of a study of beta chain features in type 1 diabetes. Study-wide results and limits: PCR might show a preference for shorter templates, equally across patients and controls.

Every bit of the isolated RNA underwent reverse transcription, so sequencing read expressed TCRB transcripts. The protocol was immunoSEQ multiplex PCR, while the TCRdb copy is restricted to in-frame clones and leaves out a portion. This table has fewer than 900,000 clones, 17% appearing once. The CDR3 is 14 residues long. V shed 8 bases and J shed 13 bases, with 24 bases lying between them. The germline CDR1 and CDR2 sequences are SNHLY and FYNNEI. There are a few counts of this clone. Its matching antigen is unknown. This TCR derives from a woman aged 18-30 years in good health. The rearrangement joins TRBV2 to TRBJ2-1; D is perhaps TRBD1 (5 bases). Specimen: naive CD4+ T cells from blood. The CDR3 protein is CASARVGVDGSQFF. The CDR3 region has the DNA TGTGCCAGCGCCAGGGTTGGAGTGGATGGAAGTCAGTTCTTC.